This TCR beta chain appears in the sequencing data of a study of blood T cell repertoires in COVID-19 (dated by TCRdb to about 2020). With regard to the full study: Samples from collaborators originated in the United States, Italy and Spain and spanned both the acute and convalescent phases of COVID-19. Samples came from the ongoing ImmuneRACE study (first 160 participants) plus 1,254 subjects from 6 global collaborators. The material from the prospective study consisted of cDNA or gDNA derived from T cells, B-cell-depleted T cells, or PBMCs. The repertoires were made available in a free public database intended to serve as a resource for research on the immune response to SARS-CoV-2. The sample metadata nearly always contained a de-identified subject ID, COVID-19 status, age in years and sex. HLA class I and class II types, where available, came from metadata supplied by the sample provider rather than from assay-based typing. Deeply sampled blood TCRbeta repertoires from subjects exposed to, actively infected with, or recovered from COVID-19 were included in the dataset. The study at large found these results: The amount of clinical and demographic metadata varied by source and participant and was provided uncurated.

TCRbeta CDR3 regions were amplified from genomic DNA using the immunoSEQ Assay, a bias-controlled multiplex PCR. The study's processing was this. Nucleated cell counts per sample were estimated from amplification of reference gene primers within the assay. Sequence reads were collapsed and filtered to measure the absolute abundance of every unique TCRbeta CDR3 rearrangement. For each sample, productive Simpson clonality was calculated as the square root of Simpson's diversity index over productive rearrangements. Imported from immuneACCESS, the table was reduced by TCRdb to in-frame sequences with V and J called. These copies leave out some clones; in studies compared against another copy, an unresolved V gene accounts for under half, and the cause of the remainder is not known. For V, J and clone size, that table is used; D and trimming come from the DNA. This sample holds a few hundred thousand clones; over 80% were observed only once. 5% of the sample goes to the ten largest clones.

Worth noting for this clone: Its binding antigen is unknown. No quality values exist for individual bases; no much larger clone is one base distant.

Enrolling through a virtual design, the prospective study's participants ranged in age from roughly 18 to 95 years and lived across about two dozen United States geographic areas. In the prospective study, participants were assigned to cohorts based on the clinical history participants reported in a screening survey and a study questionnaire. Recovered participants in ImmuneRACE Cohort 3 were defined as having two consecutive negative NP/OP PCR tests, clearance from a healthcare professional, or resolution of symptoms. In the prospective study, mobile phlebotomists collected whole blood, serum and a nasopharyngeal or oropharyngeal swab from each participant. Over a roughly two-month period, participants in the prospective study had the option of providing additional blood draws and questionnaires. Prospective study blood samples were shipped either frozen or at room temperature before DNA extraction.

CDR3 length: 13 amino acids, cysteine to phenylalanine. The only DNA kept is the CDR3, 39 bases in frame from the first base. V is cut back by 1 base and J by 14 bases, with 8 bases in the junction unmatched. The material sequenced was PBMCs or T cells enriched from blood (not recorded which). This TCR was recovered from a man under 40 who had recovered from COVID-19. The sequence joins TRBV12-3 or TRBV12-4 to TRBJ2-3; the central 8 bases match TRBD1. The nucleotides are TGTGCCAGCAGTTTAGGGGAACCGGACAGGGTGTATTTT. Its protein product is CASSLGEPDRVYF.